These 5 T cell receptor beta chains share one sample of origin, sequenced in a study of blood T cell repertoires in COVID-19. Profiled with immunoSEQ multiplex PCR; TCRdb holds only in-frame clones, not every one. The data hold 200,000 or so clones, with around 90% observed a single time. Sequencing was carried out using PBMCs or T cells enriched from blood (not recorded which). Source of these receptors: a woman aged 25 to 45 who had been exposed to COVID-19.

The rearrangement uses TRBV11-1 and TRBJ2-7, with a tentative D call TRBD1 (6 bases). V was shortened by 5 bases and J by 6 bases, with 11 bases between the two germline ends. Germline CDR1 and CDR2: SGHAT and FQDESV (reference sequence). The CDR3 consists of 12 residues. The CDR3 DNA follows: TGTGCCAGCAGCCCAACAGGGTTCGAGCAGTACTTC. Amino acids: CASSPTGFEQYF.

This clone came up many times. This chain links TRBV2 with TRBJ1-5, with 10 bases fitting TRBD1. Trimming at V came to 1 base and at J to 0 bases, leaving 6 bases not matched to a gene. This CDR3 region has 18 residues. The germline V gene encodes CDR1 SNHLY and CDR2 FYNNEI. The CDR3 protein is CASSEGDRGFYSNQPQHF. CDR3 nucleotide sequence: TGTGCCAGCAGTGAAGGGGACAGGGGATTCTATAGCAATCAGCCCCAGCATTTT.

The chain carries TRBV2 and TRBJ2-2; 8 bases fit TRBD1. The J segment lost 4 bases and the V segment lost 7 bases, leaving 8 bases of the junction unmatched. This CDR3 spans 15 amino acids. Germline V gene lookup returns CDR1 SNHLY and CDR2 FYNNEI. CDR3 DNA sequence: TGTGCCAGCAAGGAGCAGGGGGCGCTCACCGGGGAGCTGTTTTTT. Its translation: CASKEQGALTGELFF.

CDR3 protein: CASSIVGTDYGYTF. The CDR3 nucleotides are TGTGCCAGTAGTATCGTTGGGACAGACTATGGCTACACCTTC. V is TRBV19 and J is TRBJ1-2, with TRBD1 identical over 7 bases. CDR3 length: 14 amino acids. CDR1 is LNHDA and CDR2 is SQIVND in the germline V gene (reference sequence). Losses at the gene ends were 3 bases for V and 3 bases for J; bases not matched to a gene: 4.

The chain carries TRBV10-1 and TRBJ1-3; D unresolved. The V end was cut by 4 bases, the J end by 0 bases, with 4 bases between. This CDR3 has 13 amino acids. Germline V CDR1 and CDR2: WNHNN, SYGVQD (reference sequence). The DNA of the CDR3 is TGCGCCAGCAGTGCATTCTCTGGAAACACCATATATTTT. It codes for CASSAFSGNTIYF.